Listed below are T cell receptor beta chains from one sample, sequenced in a study of regulatory T cells in long-lasting Graves disease. TCRdb re-called the multiplex PCR reads with MiXCR, one entry per CDR3 protein. This table has more than 450,000 distinct CDR3 sequences, 9.5% to 15% appearing once. This same sample was also taken into another study, of T cells in Graves' hyperthyroidism and ophthalmopathy.

The source material was peripheral blood mononuclear cells (PBMCs), sampled at new diagnosis, from a patient treated with antithyroid drugs. The receptors were gathered from a woman aged 25 to 39 with Graves disease. The CDR3 runs from the conserved cysteine through the conserved F or W. Each record gives: V gene, J gene, D gene, clone size, CDR3 protein, CDR3 DNA. The D gene is left open where the match is weak. Not every row has a clone size; where given, it reads once, few, many or a size class.

TRBV15	TRBJ2-2	NA	NA	CATSRYLHTGELFF	TGTGCCACCAGCCGGTACCTACACACCGGGGAGCTGTTTTTT
TRBV11-3	TRBJ1-3	NA	many	CASSLGSSGNTIYF	TGTGCCAGCAGCTTGGGTTCCTCTGGAAACACCATATATTTT
TRBV5-1	TRBJ2-7	NA	few	CASSFLGTVNTRREGEQYF	TGCGCCAGCAGCTTCCTTGGGACGGTCAATACGAGGAGGGAAGGCGAGCAGTACTTC
TRBV11-2	TRBJ1-6	NA	many	CASSLVVTDNSPLHF	TGTGCCAGCAGCTTAGTCGTGACGGATAATTCACCCCTCCACTTT
TRBV27	TRBJ2-1	TRBD2	few	CAGVTGASGLGEQFF	TGTGCCGGCGTCACCGGGGCTAGCGGGCTGGGGGAGCAGTTCTTC
TRBV11-3	TRBJ2-3	TRBD2	many	CASSLTRGGTDTQYF	TGTGCCAGCAGCTTAACCCGGGGGGGCACAGATACGCAGTATTTT
TRBV5-1	TRBJ2-6	NA	many	CASSLAKDSGANVLTF	TGCGCCAGCAGCTTGGCCAAGGACTCTGGGGCCAACGTCCTGACTTTC
TRBV12-3/TRBV12-4	TRBJ2-7	TRBD1	many	CASSLGTGALAYEQYF	TGTGCCAGCAGTTTAGGGACAGGGGCTCTGGCCTACGAGCAGTACTTC
TRBV4-1	TRBJ2-2	TRBD2	NA	CASSQGTSQAGELFF	TGCGCCAGCAGCCAAGGGACTAGCCAGGCCGGGGAGCTGTTTTTT
TRBV18	TRBJ2-1	NA	many	CASSPGNGGGEQFF	TGTGCCAGCTCACCAGGGAACGGCGGCGGCGAGCAGTTCTTC
TRBV10-1	TRBJ2-2	NA	NA	CASSDITGGELFF	TGCGCCAGCAGTGACATCACGGGCGGGGAGCTGTTTTTT
TRBV6-2/TRBV6-3	TRBJ2-3	TRBD2	many	CASSEGLAATDTQYF	TGTGCCAGCAGTGAAGGACTAGCGGCTACAGATACGCAGTATTTT
TRBV11-2	TRBJ2-1	NA	NA	CASSNAELSSYNEQFF	TGTGCCAGCAGCAACGCTGAGCTTAGCTCCTACAATGAGCAGTTCTTC
TRBV20-1	TRBJ2-3	TRBD2	few	CSARNPSGVTDTQYF	TGCAGTGCTAGAAACCCTAGCGGGGTCACAGATACGCAGTATTTT
TRBV2	TRBJ2-7	NA	many	CASRPGYEQYF	TGTGCCAGCAGACCAGGTTACGAGCAGTACTTC
TRBV15	TRBJ2-7	NA	many	CATSAGKGSYEQYF	TGTGCCACCAGCGCAGGGAAGGGGTCCTACGAGCAGTACTTC
TRBV12-5	TRBJ1-2	NA	NA	CASGLSQGSKSKSYGYTF	TGTGCTAGTGGCCTATCACAGGGTAGTAAGAGTAAGAGCTATGGCTACACCTTC
TRBV3-1	TRBJ1-1	NA	NA	CASSPLTVNTEAFF	TGTGCCAGCAGCCCCCTGACAGTGAACACTGAAGCTTTCTTT
TRBV30	TRBJ1-5	NA	NA	CAWSVTAGHYYSNQPQHF	TGTGCCTGGAGTGTAACGGCGGGACACTATTATAGCAATCAGCCCCAGCATTTT
TRBV11-3	TRBJ2-7	TRBD2	many	CASSPTGLAGTTHEQYF	TGTGCCAGCTCCCCTACCGGACTAGCGGGAACTACCCACGAGCAGTACTTC
TRBV5-5	TRBJ1-5	NA	few	CASSIGGMPSFSPQHF	TGTGCCAGCAGCATAGGGGGAATGCCTTCTTTCAGCCCCCAGCATTTT
TRBV30	TRBJ1-1	NA	many	CAWRGEDHTEAFF	TGTGCCTGGAGGGGGGAGGATCACACTGAAGCTTTCTTT
TRBV7-3	TRBJ1-1	NA	NA	CASSLQGGAVAFF	TGTGCCAGCAGCCTCCAAGGGGGAGCCGTAGCTTTCTTT
TRBV10-2	TRBJ2-7	TRBD2	many	CASMGGTSYYEQYF	TGCGCCAGCATGGGGGGGACTAGCTACTACGAGCAGTACTTC
TRBV19	TRBJ2-4	NA	few	CASSIGGAKNIQYF	TGTGCCAGTAGTATCGGGGGAGCCAAAAACATTCAGTACTTC
TRBV28	TRBJ1-5	NA	many	CASSLGKPQTYSSNQPQHF	TGTGCCAGCAGTTTAGGCAAACCCCAGACCTATTCCTCCAATCAGCCCCAGCATTTT
TRBV20-1	TRBJ2-7	NA	few	CSARDFPREQYF	TGCAGTGCTAGAGATTTTCCACGCGAGCAGTACTTC
TRBV12-3/TRBV12-4	TRBJ2-3	NA	many	CASSLFIVADTQYF	TGTGCCAGCAGTTTATTCATAGTTGCAGATACGCAGTATTTT
TRBV5-1	TRBJ2-5	TRBD2	once	CASSPGLVKTQYF	TGCGCCAGCAGCCCGGGACTAGTCAAGACCCAGTACTTC
TRBV2	TRBJ1-4	TRBD1	many	CASRDRGTNEKLFF	TGTGCCAGCAGGGACAGGGGAACTAATGAAAAACTGTTTTTT
TRBV11-2	TRBJ2-7	NA	many	CASCQGWSSYEQYF	TGTGCCAGTTGTCAGGGTTGGAGCTCCTACGAGCAGTACTTC
TRBV20-1	TRBJ2-3	TRBD2	NA	CSVWTSGIGDTQYF	TGCAGTGTCTGGACTAGCGGGATCGGGGATACGCAGTATTTT
TRBV28	TRBJ2-7	TRBD1	many	CASSFGTGGSEQYF	TGTGCCAGCAGTTTCGGGACAGGGGGTTCCGAGCAGTACTTC
TRBV4-3	TRBJ1-2	NA	NA	CASSRGTRANYGYTF	TGCGCCAGCAGCCGCGGGACCAGGGCTAACTATGGCTACACCTTC
TRBV12-3/TRBV12-4	TRBJ2-1	NA	many	CASSYGEHYNEQFF	TGTGCCAGCAGCTACGGGGAGCACTACAATGAGCAGTTCTTC
TRBV6-2/TRBV6-3	TRBJ2-2	NA	many	CASSYSGGIWDTGELFF	TGTGCCAGCAGTTACTCTGGCGGGATATGGGACACCGGGGAGCTGTTTTTT
TRBV10-3	TRBJ2-1	NA	many	CAISESDKTYNEQFF	TGTGCCATCAGTGAGTCGGACAAAACCTACAATGAGCAGTTCTTC
TRBV3-1	TRBJ2-3	NA	few	CASSQFVTDTQYF	TGTGCCAGCAGCCAGTTCGTAACAGATACGCAGTATTTT
TRBV6-2/TRBV6-3	TRBJ2-3	TRBD2	NA	CASSFRAGDPDTQYF	TGTGCCAGCAGTTTTCGAGCGGGAGACCCAGATACGCAGTATTTT
TRBV20-1	TRBJ1-5	TRBD1	many	CSATDRVFNQPQHF	TGCAGTGCAACAGACAGGGTATTTAATCAGCCCCAGCATTTT
TRBV3-1	TRBJ2-2	TRBD2	NA	CASSQVTGRTNTGELFF	TGTGCCAGCAGCCAAGTGACCGGGAGGACTAACACCGGGGAGCTGTTTTTT
TRBV9	TRBJ2-1	TRBD2	many	CASSALAGKQFF	TGTGCCAGCAGCGCTCTAGCGGGGAAGCAGTTCTTC
TRBV20-1	TRBJ2-5	NA	many	CSAREGSAVRETQYF	TGCAGTGCTAGAGAGGGTAGCGCGGTTCGGGAGACCCAGTACTTC
TRBV19	TRBJ1-5	TRBD1	NA	CASSIGIGQGRRPQHF	TGTGCCAGTAGTATAGGAATAGGACAGGGCCGCAGGCCCCAGCATTTT
TRBV27	TRBJ1-1	TRBD1	many	CASRRQGGLTEAFF	TGTGCCAGCAGAAGACAGGGGGGTCTCACTGAAGCTTTCTTT
TRBV28	TRBJ2-1	NA	NA	CASSLFLELSSYNEQFF	TGTGCCAGCAGTTTATTCTTAGAGCTCAGCTCCTACAATGAGCAGTTCTTC
TRBV7-2	TRBJ2-4	NA	NA	CASSPGHSIAKNIQYF	TGTGCCAGCAGCCCCGGACATTCGATAGCCAAAAACATTCAGTACTTC
TRBV9	TRBJ2-1	NA	many	CASSVWGGADEQFF	TGTGCCAGCAGCGTATGGGGGGGGGCGGATGAGCAGTTCTTC
TRBV6-2/TRBV6-3	TRBJ2-5	NA	many	CASSYANGRGQETQYF	TGTGCCAGCAGTTACGCCAACGGGAGAGGCCAAGAGACCCAGTACTTC
TRBV24-1	TRBJ1-1	NA	few	CATREDMNTEAFF	TGTGCCACCAGGGAGGATATGAACACTGAAGCTTTCTTT